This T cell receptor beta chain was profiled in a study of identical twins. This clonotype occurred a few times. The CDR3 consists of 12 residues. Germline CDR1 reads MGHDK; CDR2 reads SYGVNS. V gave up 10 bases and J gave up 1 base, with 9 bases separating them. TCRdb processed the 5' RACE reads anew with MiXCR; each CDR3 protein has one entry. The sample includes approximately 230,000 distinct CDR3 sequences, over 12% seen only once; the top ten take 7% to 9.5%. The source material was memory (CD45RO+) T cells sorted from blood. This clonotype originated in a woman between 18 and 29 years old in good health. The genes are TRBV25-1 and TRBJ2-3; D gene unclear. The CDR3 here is CATLDRTDTQYF. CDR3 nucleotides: TGTGCCACTTTGGATCGCACAGATACGCAGTATTTT.